The 5 T cell receptor beta chains given below trace back to one sample, sequenced in a study of memory CD8 T cells in hepatitis C reinfection. The sample's time point: pre-reinfection, 55 to 20 weeks before reinfection detection. TCR sequencing was done directly ex vivo on sorted cells, without expansion in vitro. Repertoires were generated with immunoSEQ multiplex PCR, while TCRdb's copy carries only in-frame clones and drops some. Of over 45,000 clones in the sample, over 85% were seen once. What was sequenced was naive CD8+ T cells sorted from blood. These receptors all stem from a man aged 18 to 29 with hepatitis C virus infection.

V and J are TRBV29-1 and TRBJ2-3, with D hard to call. V lost 4 bases and J 2 bases, leaving 10 bases between the germline ends. CDR1 is SQVTM, CDR2 ANQGSEA, per germline. This CDR3 spans 13 amino acids. The CDR3, as DNA: TGCAGCGTTGCTGAGGAGTTCACAGATACGCAGTATTTT. Amino acid sequence: CSVAEEFTDTQYF.

The rearrangement uses TRBV4-2 and TRBJ2-5; 9 bases are a match to TRBD1. V shed 5 bases, J shed 3 bases, and the junction held 7 bases outside the gene matches. CDR1 and CDR2 from the germline V gene are LGHNA and YNFKEQ. The CDR3 totals 15 residues. The CDR3 here is CASSAPTGGEETQYF. CDR3 bases: TGTGCCAGCAGCGCCCCGACAGGGGGGGAAGAGACCCAGTACTTC.

The chain carries TRBV28 and TRBJ1-1; 12 bases align to TRBD1. Germline V gives CDR1 MDHEN, CDR2 SYDVKM. Trimming removed 6 bases from V and 1 base from J; junction bases left unmatched: 9. The CDR3 contains 17 residues. CDR3 sequence: CASRSPGTGGPNTEAFF. The CDR3 coding sequence is TGTGCCAGCAGATCCCCCGGGACAGGGGGCCCGAACACTGAAGCTTTCTTT.

The V gene is TRBV10-3, the J gene TRBJ2-5; 7 positions match TRBD1. The CDR3 runs to 15 residues. After removal of 4 bases from V and 4 bases from J, the junction contained 9 bases not matched to a gene. Germline assignment: CDR1 ENHRY and CDR2 SYGVKD. Here the CDR3 reads CAISVRGGEGETQYF. In nucleotides, the CDR3 is TGTGCCATCAGTGTCCGAGGGGGCGAGGGAGAGACCCAGTACTTC.

CDR3 in amino acids: CAISELRNTEAFF. CDR3 DNA sequence: TGTGCCATCAGTGAACTGCGGAACACTGAAGCTTTCTTT. This chain links TRBV10-3 with TRBJ1-1; no reliable D call. CDR3 length: 13 residues. Trimming cost V 3 bases and J 1 base, with 6 bases left between them. Germline V lookup: CDR1 ENHRY, CDR2 SYGVKD.